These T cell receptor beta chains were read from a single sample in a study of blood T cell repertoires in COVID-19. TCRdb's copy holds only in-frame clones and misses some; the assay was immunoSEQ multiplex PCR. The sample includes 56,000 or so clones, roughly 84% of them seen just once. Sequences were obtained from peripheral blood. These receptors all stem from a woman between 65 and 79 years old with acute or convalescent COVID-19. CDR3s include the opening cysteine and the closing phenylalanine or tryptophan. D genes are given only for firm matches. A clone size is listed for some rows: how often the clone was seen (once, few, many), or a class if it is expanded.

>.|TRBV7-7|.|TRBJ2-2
TGTGCTAGCAGCAGCGGACTGAACACCGGGGAGCTGTTTTTT
CASSSGLNTGELFF
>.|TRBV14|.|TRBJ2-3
TGTGCCAGCAGCCAGAACCCCGGGACAACTAGCACAGATACGCAGTATTTT
CASSQNPGTTSTDTQYF
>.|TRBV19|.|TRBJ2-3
TGTGCCAGTAGTACGGGGGAGATCACAGATACGCAGTATTTT
CASSTGEITDTQYF
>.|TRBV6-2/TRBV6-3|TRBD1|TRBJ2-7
TGTGCCAGCAGTTCCCGGACAGGGCTGAGTCTGCTGGACGAGCAGTACTTC
CASSSRTGLSLLDEQYF
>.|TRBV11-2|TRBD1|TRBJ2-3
TGTGCCAGCAGCTTAGAGCCCAGGGGGCGTTGGACAGATACGCAGTATTTT
CASSLEPRGRWTDTQYF
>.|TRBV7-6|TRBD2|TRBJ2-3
TGTGCCAGCAGCTCGGGGACTAGGTCCCTAGGAGATACGCAGTATTTT
CASSSGTRSLGDTQYF
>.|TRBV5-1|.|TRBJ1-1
TGCGCCAGCAGCACGACAACTGAAGCTTTCTTT
CASSTTTEAFF
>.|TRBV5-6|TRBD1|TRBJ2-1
TGTGCCAGCAGTTCGGACAGGGTCGGGTACAATGAGCAGTTCTTC
CASSSDRVGYNEQFF
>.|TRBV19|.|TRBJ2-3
TGTGCCAGTAGTATGGGGGCGGGAGATACGCAGTATTTT
CASSMGAGDTQYF
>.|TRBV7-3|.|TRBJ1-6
TGTGCCAGCAGCCTAAGCGGGGGGACGCAATCACCCCTCCACTTT
CASSLSGGTQSPLHF
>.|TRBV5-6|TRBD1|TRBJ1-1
TGTGCCAGCAGCCCTCGTACGGGACAGGGGGCGCGAGCTTTCTTT
CASSPRTGQGARAFF
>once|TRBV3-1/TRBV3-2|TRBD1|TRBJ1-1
TGTGCCAGCAGCCCACGGGACAGGGGGCGCAGGACTGAAGCTTTCTTT
CASSPRDRGRRTEAFF
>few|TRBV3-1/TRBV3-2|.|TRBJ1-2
TGTGCCAGCAGTCCCGGGCAGGGCCTAAACTATGGCTACACCTTC
CASSPGQGLNYGYTF
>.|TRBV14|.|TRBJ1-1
TGTGCCAGCAGCCAAGGGCCTCTGGGGGGACGAGCTTTCTTT
CASSQGPLGGRAFF
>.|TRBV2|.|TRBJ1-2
TGTGCCAGCAGTGGAGCCGCCGTCTCAGGGTACGCCTATGGCTACACCTTC
CASSGAAVSGYAYGYTF
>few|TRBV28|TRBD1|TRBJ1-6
TGTGCCAGCAGTCTGGGACAGATTAATTCACCCCTCCACTTT
CASSLGQINSPLHF
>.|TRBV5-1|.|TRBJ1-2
TGCGCCAGCAGCTTGGTAGACAGGCGTCGGGGCTACACCTTC
CASSLVDRRRGYTF
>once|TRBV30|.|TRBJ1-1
TGTGCCTGGAGGGAACTCTGGGGGGGCACTGAAGCTTTCTTT
CAWRELWGGTEAFF